These T cell receptor beta chains were read from a single sample in a study of blood T cell repertoires in COVID-19. Only in-frame clones appear in the TCRdb table, and some are missing; sequencing was by immunoSEQ multiplex PCR. The table shows approximately 130,000 clones, with roughly four fifths occurring only once. The sequencing sample was made of peripheral blood. The receptor set was obtained from a human donor in a cohort sampled during active COVID-19. The CDR3 runs from the conserved cysteine through the conserved F or W. D genes are given only for firm matches. Clone size, where shown, is once, few, many, or a class for clones that have expanded.

clone_size d_call j_call v_call cdr3_nt cdr3_aa
once . TRBJ1-1 TRBV6-6 TGTGCCAGCAGTCCCCTGGTTGGGGGGGAGAACACTGAAGCTTTCTTT CASSPLVGGENTEAFF
. . TRBJ2-1 TRBV5-1 TGCGCCAGCAGCTTGGGTCGCCGCAGGGGTAGCTCCTACAATGAGCAGTTCTTC CASSLGRRRGSSYNEQFF
. . TRBJ2-2 TRBV28 TGTGCCAGCAGTTTGTTTGGGAGAGCGAACACCGGGGAGCTGTTTTTT CASSLFGRANTGELFF
once . TRBJ2-7 TRBV30 TGTGCCTGGAGTGTACTTAACCCAACCTACGAGCAGTACTTC CAWSVLNPTYEQYF
. TRBD1 TRBJ2-7 TRBV7-8 TGTGCCAGCAGCATCGGGACAGGGGACTTCTACGAGCAGTACTTC CASSIGTGDFYEQYF
. TRBD1 TRBJ1-2 TRBV6-5 TGTGCCAGCAGTTACTCCTGGGACAGCTATGGCTACACCTTC CASSYSWDSYGYTF
. TRBD1 TRBJ2-7 TRBV28 TGTGCCAGCAGTTCCCGGGACAGATCCTACGAGCAGTACTTC CASSSRDRSYEQYF
. . TRBJ1-2 TRBV7-8 TGTGCCAGCAGCATATGGGGGGGCTATGGCTACACCTTC CASSIWGGYGYTF
. TRBD1 TRBJ1-1 TRBV6-5 TGTGCCAGCAGACCGGACAGGGGCACTGAAGCTTTCTTT CASRPDRGTEAFF
. TRBD1 TRBJ2-3 TRBV10-2 TGCGCCAGCAAAAGAACAGGGGGCGTTACAGATACGCAGTATTTT CASKRTGGVTDTQYF
. . TRBJ2-2 TRBV2 TGTGCCAGCAGTGAAGTTATACAGGTTGCCGGGGAGCTGTTTTTT CASSEVIQVAGELFF
. TRBD1 TRBJ2-2 TRBV6-5 TGTGCCAGCACCTACAGACAGGGGGACACCGGGGAGCTGTTTTTT CASTYRQGDTGELFF
many TRBD1 TRBJ1-5 TRBV28 TGTGCCAGCAGCATTACACAGGGGATGGGTCAGCCCCAGCATTTT CASSITQGMGQPQHF
few . TRBJ1-1 TRBV12-3/TRBV12-4 TGTGCCACAACCGGCGGGGAGAACACTGAAGCTTTCTTT CATTGGENTEAFF
. TRBD2 TRBJ2-4 TRBV5-1 TGCGCCAGCAGCCAGACTAGCGGGGGAGTTGGGAACATTCAGTACTTC CASSQTSGGVGNIQYF
. . TRBJ2-3 TRBV7-8 TGTGCCAGCAGCCAAGAGGGTGTCACAGATACGCAGTATTTT CASSQEGVTDTQYF
. TRBD1 TRBJ2-7 TRBV2 TGTGCCAGCAGCGGGGACAGACGAGGACACTCCTACGAGCAGTACTTC CASSGDRRGHSYEQYF
few . TRBJ2-3 TRBV27 TGTGCCAGCAGTTTGGGAGGAGATCCGGGAGTTCAGACAGATACGCAGTATTTT CASSLGGDPGVQTDTQYF
. . TRBJ2-3 TRBV5-1 TGCGCCAGCAGCTTTAGGACAGCCTACACAGATACGCAGTATTTT CASSFRTAYTDTQYF
. . TRBJ2-7 TRBV11-2 TGTGCCAGCAGCTTAGGGCGGTTAACGGATTCGTACGAGCAGTACTTC CASSLGRLTDSYEQYF
. . TRBJ2-7 TRBV28 TGTGCCAGCAGTTTAGAAAGGGAGCAGGATTACTACGAGCAGTACTTC CASSLEREQDYYEQYF
. TRBD1 TRBJ2-6 TRBV4-1 TGCGCCAGCAGCCTTCGACAGGGAGACTCCCCTGGGGCCAACGTCCTGACTTTC CASSLRQGDSPGANVLTF
once TRBD1 TRBJ1-1 TRBV3-1/TRBV3-2 TGTGCCAGCAGCCAAAGGGGGCAAGCAACTGAAGCTTTCTTT CASSQRGQATEAFF
. . TRBJ1-3 TRBV3-1/TRBV3-2 TGTGCCAGCACAGGGTCTGGAAACACCATATATTTT CASTGSGNTIYF